These 18 T cell receptor beta chains were all obtained from the same sample, sequenced in a study of T cell responses to AZD1222 COVID-19 vaccine. The repertoire was sequenced with immunoSEQ multiplex PCR; TCRdb's copy has only in-frame clones and lacks some. The sample has 150,000 to 200,000 clones; 90% are singletons. The sequencing here drew on peripheral blood, taken 28 days after the second AZD1222 dose. The source is an adult who received the AZD1222 COVID-19 vaccine.

The chain combines TRBV6-5 with TRBJ2-7; 8 bases align to TRBD1. The length of the CDR3 is 15 residues. CDR1 and CDR2 from the germline V gene are MNHEY and SVGAGI. J gave up 2 bases and V 6 bases, and 9 bases lay outside the gene matches. The CDR3: CASRVSGTGTYEQYF. CDR3 bases: TGTGCCAGCAGAGTTTCCGGGACAGGCACCTACGAGCAGTACTTC.

The chain links TRBV4-2 to TRBJ2-7; TRBD2 matches at 15 bases. Germline loops: CDR1 LGHNA, CDR2 YNFKEQ. The CDR3 totals 17 residues. Losses at the gene ends were 0 bases for V and 4 bases for J; bases not matched to a gene: 4. The CDR3 bases are TGTGCCAGCAGCCAAGAGCGGGGACTAGCGGGGGGATACGAGCAGTACTTC. This gives the protein CASSQERGLAGGYEQYF.

This chain links TRBV28 with TRBJ1-5, with unresolved D. Trimming cost V 3 bases and J 4 bases, with 16 bases left between them. CDR3 length: 16 amino acids. In germline, CDR1 is MDHEN, CDR2 SYDVKM. The CDR3 sequence: CASSLAARQVNQPQHF. For the CDR3, the DNA is TGTGCCAGCAGTTTGGCGGCGAGGCAGGTTAATCAGCCCCAGCATTTT.

The chain has TRBV5-1 and TRBJ2-1, with TRBD2 matching over 12 bases. The CDR3 runs 15 residues. CDR1 SGHRS and CDR2 YFSETQ come from the germline V gene. Trimming took 4 bases from V and 8 from J; bases not matched to a gene: 7. The CDR3 reads CASSRGLAGTDEQFF. Here the CDR3 DNA reads TGCGCCAGCAGCAGAGGACTAGCGGGAACGGATGAGCAGTTCTTC.

The chain recombines TRBV28 with TRBJ2-2; 7 nucleotides align to TRBD1. Germline trimming cut 8 bases from V and 6 bases from J; bases unmatched to any gene: 15. Germline V gene data show CDR1 as MDHEN and CDR2 as SYDVKM. This CDR3 comprises 16 residues. Written as DNA, the CDR3 is TGTGCCAGCCGGCGAGCGACAGGGTCTTTTTCCGGGGAGCTGTTTTTT. This encodes CASRRATGSFSGELFF. Variable domain in full (rest from reference TRBV28 and TRBJ2-2): DVKVTQSSRYLVKRTGEKVFLECVQDMDHENMFWYRQDPGLGLRLIYFSYDVKMKEKGDIPEGYSVSREKKERFSLILESASTNQTSMYLCASRRATGSFSGELFFGEGSRLTVL.

The chain employs TRBV7-2 and TRBJ1-2; D is ambiguous. This CDR3 has 13 amino acids. Trimming took off 5 bases at V and 8 bases at J, with 15 bases between the two ends. CDR1 and CDR2 from the germline V gene are SGHTA and FQGNSA. CDR3 in DNA: TGTGCCAGCAGCCCGTTCGTAGAAGAAGGCTACACCTTC. This encodes CASSPFVEEGYTF.

In this sample, this clone turned up a few times. The V and J genes are TRBV6-5 and TRBJ1-5; D ambiguous. Germline loops: CDR1 MNHEY, CDR2 SVGAGI. There are 13 residues in the CDR3. V dropped 5 bases and J dropped 3 bases, with 8 bases sitting between them. The CDR3 region has the DNA TGTGCCAGCAGTCTCCTCCTCAATCAGCCCCAGCATTTT. Protein: CASSLLLNQPQHF.

This rearrangement joins TRBV28 to TRBJ1-6; unclear D gene. The germline CDR1 and CDR2 sequences are MDHEN and SYDVKM. The CDR3 is 11 residues long. The V gene lost 4 bases and the J gene lost 9 bases, with 4 bases spanning the gap. CDR3 nucleotide sequence: TGTGCCAGCAGTTCCTCTTCACCCCTCCACTTT. It yields the protein CASSSSSPLHF.

The chain couples TRBV11-2 to TRBJ1-6, with D unclear. This CDR3 is 14 amino acids long. Trimming stripped 4 bases from V and 7 bases from J, with 11 bases between. Looked up from germline, CDR1 is SGHAT and CDR2 is FQNNGV. The CDR3 coding sequence is TGTGCCAGCAGCTGGGGATCCGACAATTCACCCCTCCACTTT. Translation: CASSWGSDNSPLHF.

This clone has a handful of counts. The rearrangement joins TRBV11-2 to TRBJ2-7; the D is unclear. The CDR3 totals 12 residues. From germline, CDR1 is SGHAT and CDR2 FQNNGV. The V end was cut by 5 bases, the J end by 6 bases, with 11 bases between. The CDR3 region is CASSQRSFEQYF. The CDR3 DNA reads as TGTGCCAGCAGCCAGCGAAGTTTCGAGCAGTACTTC.

V and J are TRBV7-9 and TRBJ2-7, with TRBD1 as a possible D gene (6 bases). Germline CDR1 is SEHNR and CDR2 is FQNEAQ (reference sequence). The germline V and J ends were trimmed by 1 base and 2 bases, with 15 bases remaining between them. This CDR3 spans 16 amino acids. The CDR3 protein is CASSLVGGQFAYEQYF. CDR3 coding DNA: TGTGCCAGCAGCTTAGTAGGAGGACAGTTCGCCTACGAGCAGTACTTC.

This chain uses TRBV3-1 (or the pseudogene TRBV3-2) with TRBJ1-6; D is undetermined. The CDR3 consists of 15 residues. The V and J ends lost 1 base and 9 bases respectively, with 13 bases between them. Germline CDR1 is LGHDT and CDR2 is YNNKEL (reference sequence). CDR3 amino acids: CASSQGSRSSSPLHF. CDR3 nucleotide sequence: TGTGCCAGCAGCCAAGGCAGCAGGTCAAGTTCACCCCTCCACTTT.

The J gene is TRBJ1-5, the V gene TRBV5-6, with D possibly being TRBD1 (5 bases). The germline V gene has CDR1 SGHDT and CDR2 YYEEEE. The length of the CDR3 is 14 residues. Trimming stripped 2 bases from V and 4 bases from J, with 10 bases between. As DNA, the CDR3 is TGTGCCAGCAGCTTAAAGGGGCAGAATCAGCCCCAGCATTTT. It encodes CASSLKGQNQPQHF.

Only one count was recorded for this clone. The chain has TRBV5-6 and TRBJ2-2; D unresolved. Trimming shortened V by 0 bases and J by 5 bases, and 14 bases separated the two germline ends. Germline V gene sequence: CDR1 SGHDT, CDR2 YYEEEE. The CDR3 contains 16 residues. CDR3 sequence (DNA): TGTGCCAGCAGCTTGGCCCCAGTCTTGAGAACCGGGGAGCTGTTTTTT. Protein sequence: CASSLAPVLRTGELFF.

For this clone: A read error may account for a junction end that differs from germline. This chain joins TRBV6-5 and TRBJ1-2; the D is unclear. This CDR3 contains 12 residues. Germline CDR1 and CDR2: MNHEY and SVGAGI. CDR3 sequence (DNA): TGTGCCAGCAGTACGGGAGGGCCCGGCTCCACCTTC. This codes for CASSTGGPGSTF.

This clone was recorded only once. The genes are TRBV19 and TRBJ1-2, with D hard to call. V lost 5 bases and J lost 3, with 7 bases in between. The CDR3 loop spans 12 amino acids. Looked up from germline, CDR1 is LNHDA and CDR2 is SQIVND (reference sequence). The CDR3 DNA sequence: TGTGCCAGTAGTGAGGCCTACTATGGCTACACCTTC. It encodes CASSEAYYGYTF.

V is TRBV10-2 and J is TRBJ2-7; 8 bases are shared with TRBD1. This CDR3 comprises 16 residues. Per germline, CDR1 WSHSY and CDR2 SAAADI. V was clipped by 5 bases and J by 4 bases; unmatched bases: 13. DNA of the CDR3: TGCGCCAGCAGTTCCTTTAAGGCCAGGGGGCTGTACGAGCAGTACTTC. It encodes CASSSFKARGLYEQYF.

The chain combines TRBV5-6 with TRBJ2-7; D unresolved. CDR1 and CDR2 from the germline V gene are SGHDT and YYEEEE. Trimming took 2 bases from V and 3 from J, leaving 15 bases between them. The CDR3 extends over 15 amino acids. The CDR3 region is CASSFLKAFDYEQYF. The CDR3 DNA is TGTGCCAGCAGCTTCCTAAAGGCATTTGACTACGAGCAGTACTTC.